This entry concerns a single T cell receptor (beta chain). The sample belongs to a study of blood T cell repertoires in COVID-19. Using immunoSEQ multiplex PCR, the repertoire was profiled, and TCRdb retains in-frame clones only, with some absent. The data contain 200,000 to 250,000 clones, around three quarters of them seen just once; the ten biggest clones take up 7.2%. CDR3 length: 11 residues. Per the germline V gene, CDR1 is SQVTM and CDR2 is ANQGSEA. Trimming removed 4 bases from V and 12 bases from J, with 12 bases in between. Source material: peripheral blood. The receptor's source is a woman aged 70-85 years with acute or convalescent COVID-19. This chain uses TRBV29-1 with TRBJ1-4; the D gene is possibly TRBD1 (6 bases). The CDR3 is CSVADRSELFF. As DNA, the CDR3 is TGCAGCGTTGCTGACAGGTCGGAACTGTTTTTT.